This T cell receptor (beta chain) comes out of a study of blood T cell repertoires in COVID-19 (dated by TCRdb to about 2020). For the wider study: Collaborator samples came from the United States, Italy and Spain and covered acute and convalescent phases of COVID-19. HLA class I and class II types, where available, came from metadata supplied by the sample provider rather than from assay-based typing. Deeply sampled blood TCRbeta repertoires from subjects exposed to, actively infected with, or recovered from COVID-19 were included in the dataset. The material from the prospective study consisted of cDNA or gDNA derived from T cells, B-cell-depleted T cells, or PBMCs. Sample metadata almost always included a de-identified subject ID, COVID-19 status, age in years and sex. Samples were obtained from the ongoing ImmuneRACE study (first 160 participants) and from 1,254 subjects provided by 6 global collaborators. The repertoires were released in a freely available public database meant as a resource for research on the immune response to SARS-CoV-2.

Study-wide findings and limitations: Clinical and demographic metadata were provided uncurated, with the amount varying by source and participant.

Each collaborating institution followed its own protocols to collect whole blood in K2EDTA tubes. For TCRbeta analysis, collaborators shipped samples in one of three forms: frozen whole blood, isolated PBMCs, or DNA extracted from either of those sample types. As concerns this clone: The antigen this receptor binds is unknown. No per-base quality is available; no much larger clone lies one base away.

Trimmed from V: 6 bases; trimmed from J: 4 bases; junction bases lacking a gene match: 7. CDR1 and CDR2, per the germline V gene, are MNHEY and SVGAGI. From cysteine to phenylalanine, the CDR3 is 15 amino acids long. Only the CDR3 part of the read is kept: 45 bases, read in frame from the first base. The immunoSEQ Assay, a bias-controlled multiplex PCR, was used to amplify TCRbeta CDR3 regions from genomic DNA. Regarding the original processing steps: The number of nucleated cells in each sample was estimated from the amplification of reference gene primers within the assay. To quantify the absolute abundance of each unique TCRbeta CDR3 rearrangement, sequence reads were collapsed and filtered. For each sample, productive Simpson clonality was calculated by taking the square root of Simpson's diversity index across productive rearrangements. Drawn from immuneACCESS, this table holds only the in-frame rearrangements with V and J called that TCRdb kept. Clones are partly lost; checked studies trace under half to an unresolved V gene and leave the rest unexplained. V, J and clone size are those of that table, while D and trimming were read from the DNA. A total of about 130,000 clones appear in this sample, just under 85% of them only once. The ten largest clones capture around 17% of the sample.

Sequencing was performed on peripheral blood. This chain joins TRBV6-5 to TRBJ1-5, and 9 bases in between align with TRBD1. This clonotype was obtained from a woman in her 50s with acute or convalescent COVID-19. The base sequence is TGTGCCAGCAGCCAACAGGGGGCAGCGAATCAGCCCCAGCATTTT. Its product reads: CASSQQGAANQPQHF.